Each of the 29 T cell receptor beta chains below was sequenced from the same sample in a study of OX40 agonist ivuxolimab in advanced cancers. Repertoires were generated with immunoSEQ multiplex PCR, while TCRdb's copy carries only in-frame clones and drops some. The sample carries about 38,000 clones, about 82% recorded once. This specimen consisted of CD4+ or CD8+ T cells sorted from blood, obtained in a trial of the OX40 agonist ivuxolimab. These receptor sequences come from an adult with an advanced solid tumor such as melanoma, head and neck, liver or kidney cancer.

This chain connects TRBV21-1 to TRBJ2-5; the table's D call, TRBD2, was not checked against the DNA. TRBV21-1 is a pseudogene locus. The CDR3 is made up of 14 amino acids. CDR3 sequence reads: CASSSPRVAETQYF. In nucleotides, the CDR3 is TGTGCCAGCAGCAGCCCGAGGGTAGCGGAGACCCAGTACTTC.

The CDR3 sequence is CASSQLGEGTQYF. DNA of the CDR3: TGTGCCAGCAGCCAACTGGGGGAGGGTACGCAGTATTTT. The gene calls are TRBV6-5 and TRBJ2-3, with 7 nucleotides matching TRBD2. The V segment lost 6 bases and the J segment 8 bases; nucleotides outside the gene matches: 8. Germline V lookup: CDR1 MNHEY, CDR2 SVGAGI. The CDR3 has 13 amino acids.

V is TRBV21-1 and J is TRBJ2-7. TRBV21-1 is tagged as a pseudogene. There are 16 residues in the CDR3. This CDR3 is CASRRPIVHVLDEQYF. In DNA form, the CDR3 reads TGTGCCAGCAGAAGACCTATAGTACACGTGTTAGACGAGCAGTACTTC.

The chain uses TRBV10-3 and TRBJ2-3; 7 bases are shared with TRBD1. Unmatched junction bases numbered 0, after V lost 0 bases and J lost 3 bases. CDR3 size: 14 residues. Germline values: CDR1 ENHRY, CDR2 SYGVKD. CDR3 DNA sequence: TGTGCCATCAGTGAGTCGACAGGGACAGATACGCAGTATTTT. Its protein is CAISESTGTDTQYF.

This chain joins TRBV5-4 and TRBJ2-7; D is possibly TRBD1 or TRBD2 (5 bases each). Looked up from germline, CDR1 is SGHNT and CDR2 is YYREEE (reference sequence). The CDR3 is made up of 14 amino acids. Trimming took off 4 bases at V and 6 bases at J, with 17 bases between the two ends. The CDR3 sequence: CASSTGTDAGEQYF. CDR3 nucleotide sequence: TGTGCCAGCAGCACGGGGACGGACGCAGGCGAGCAGTACTTC.

This chain uses TRBV7-2 with TRBJ1-5, with TRBD1 as a possible D gene (5 bases). CDR1 is SGHTA and CDR2 is FQGNSA in the germline V gene. Trimming pared 1 base from V and 8 bases from J, leaving 15 bases between. This CDR3 region has 15 residues. CDR3 loop: CASSLVSGAKEPQHF. The CDR3 nucleotides are TGTGCCAGCAGCTTAGTAAGCGGGGCAAAGGAGCCCCAGCATTTT.

The V call is TRBV7-9, the J call TRBJ1-2; D may be TRBD1 (6 bases). The CDR3 spans 13 residues. Deletions cut 5 bases from V and 7 bases from J, with 14 bases between. CDR1 and CDR2 (germline): SEHNR, FQNEAQ (reference sequence). CDR3 region: CASSQDRSSGYTF. CDR3 DNA sequence: TGTGCCAGCAGCCAGGACAGAAGCTCTGGCTACACCTTC.

The chain recombines TRBV27 with TRBJ2-7, with 9 bases aligning to TRBD1. Germline V gene sequence: CDR1 MNHEY, CDR2 SMNVEV (reference sequence). Germline trimming cut 5 bases from V and 4 bases from J; bases unmatched to any gene: 3. The CDR3 runs 13 residues. CDR3 in amino acids: CASSLDRGYEQYF. The CDR3 DNA sequence: TGTGCCAGCAGTCTGGACAGGGGATACGAGCAGTACTTC.

The V gene is TRBV13, the J gene TRBJ2-7, with TRBD1 matching 8 bases. The CDR3 is 15 residues long. Per germline, CDR1 PRHDT and CDR2 FYEKMQ (reference sequence). J lost 0 bases, V lost 3 bases, and 4 bases had no gene match. CDR3 nucleotide sequence: TGTGCCAGCAGCTTGGGCGGGACAGGCTCCTACGAGCAGTACTTC. Its protein is CASSLGGTGSYEQYF.

The chain joins TRBV6-5 to TRBJ1-2; perhaps TRBD1 as D (6 bases). The CDR3 loop spans 13 amino acids. The germline gives CDR1 MNHEY, CDR2 SVGAGI. V lost 4 bases, J lost 4 bases, and 10 bases lay in between. The CDR3, as DNA: TGTGCCAGCAGTTCCGGACAGCTCTATGGCTACACCTTC. It translates to CASSSGQLYGYTF.

About this clone: This sample also contains other DNA sequences that code for the same CDR3. The genes are TRBV28 and TRBJ1-2; tentative D call: TRBD1 (5 bases). Germline loops: CDR1 MDHEN, CDR2 SYDVKM. CDR3 size: 13 residues. V lost 2 bases to trimming and J lost 4 bases, with 8 bases between them. DNA for the CDR3: TGTGCCAGCAGTTTACAGGGTCCCTATGGCTACACCTTC. Translation: CASSLQGPYGYTF.

J is TRBJ2-1 and V is TRBV5-1; D possibly corresponds to TRBD2 (6 bases). The germline CDR1 and CDR2 sequences are SGHRS and YFSETQ. The CDR3 extends over 13 amino acids. V dropped 7 bases and J dropped 5 bases, with 13 bases sitting between them. This chain's CDR3 is CASQTSFDNEQFF. The CDR3 nucleotides read TGCGCCAGCCAAACTAGCTTTGACAATGAGCAGTTCTTC.

The chain couples TRBV9 to TRBJ1-2, with 8 bases fitting TRBD1. This CDR3 is 14 amino acids long. Germline V gene sequence: CDR1 SGDLS, CDR2 YYNGEE. J was trimmed by 4 bases and V by 4 bases; bases with no gene match: 6. The CDR3 DNA reads as TGTGCCAGCAGCTCGACAGGGGCAACCTATGGCTACACCTTC. This gives the protein CASSSTGATYGYTF.

This clone was recorded a few times. This chain joins TRBV9 and TRBJ2-7, with TRBD1 identical over 7 bases. Unmatched junction bases numbered 8, after V lost 6 bases and J lost 2 bases. The CDR3 is 14 amino acids. Germline lookup yields CDR1 SGDLS and CDR2 YYNGEE. CDR3 residues: CASNRQGSAYEQYF. As DNA, the CDR3 is TGTGCCAGCAACCGACAGGGTTCCGCCTACGAGCAGTACTTC.

The sample holds one count of this clone. The chain is built from TRBV7-3 and TRBJ2-2; the match to TRBD1 covers 8 bases. Losses at the gene ends were 5 bases for V and 1 base for J; bases not matched to a gene: 3. Germline values: CDR1 SGHTA, CDR2 FQGTGA. The CDR3 runs to 15 residues. The DNA of the CDR3 is TGTGCCAGCAGCGCACAGGGGGTGAACACCGGGGAGCTGTTTTTT. It encodes CASSAQGVNTGELFF.

This clone was seen a few times. The chain joins TRBV30 to TRBJ1-6; a possible D gene is TRBD1 (6 bases). The germline V gene has CDR1 GTSNPN and CDR2 SVGIG (reference sequence). V gave up 0 bases and J gave up 14 bases, with 14 bases separating them. The CDR3 has 13 residues. The CDR3 reads CAWSVHREGALHF. The CDR3 nucleotides read TGTGCCTGGAGTGTACATCGGGAGGGGGCCCTCCACTTT.

Worth noting for this clone: Compared with germline, one end of the junction differs, possibly owing to a read error. V gene TRBV15 combines with J gene TRBJ1-2, with D hard to call. In germline, CDR1 is LNHNV, CDR2 YYDKDF (reference sequence). The CDR3 covers 11 residues. The CDR3 DNA follows: TGTGCCACCAGCAGAGATCAAAGCTACGCCTTC. Its protein product is CATSRDQSYAF.

The chain employs TRBV19 and TRBJ2-4, with 10 bases identical to TRBD1. V lost 7 bases, J lost 7 bases, and 10 bases stayed unmatched. CDR1 and CDR2 (germline): LNHDA, SQIVND (reference sequence). The CDR3 has 15 amino acids. CDR3 sequence (DNA): TGTGCCAGTATGGGGGCCGGGACAGGGGTGAACATTCAGTACTTC. Its protein product is CASMGAGTGVNIQYF.

This chain links TRBV7-2 with TRBJ2-1; either TRBD1 or TRBD2 may supply D (5 bases each). CDR1 and CDR2 from the germline V gene are SGHTA and FQGNSA. CDR3 length: 11 amino acids. Deletions cut 3 bases from V and 11 bases from J, with 8 bases between. CDR3 nucleotide sequence: TGTGCCAGCAGCTTTGGGGGACAGCAGTTCTTC. Its protein product is CASSFGGQQFF. The variable domain in full, completed from reference TRBV7-2 and TRBJ2-1, reads GAGVSQSPSNKVTEKGKDVELRCDPISGHTALYWYRQSLGQGLEFLIYFQGNSAPDKSGLPSDRFSAERTGGSVSTLTIQRTQQEDSAVYLCASSFGGQQFFGPGTRLTVL.

The rearrangement links TRBV11-2 to TRBJ1-1; the D is unclear. V gave up 1 base and J gave up 3 bases, with 9 bases separating them. Per the germline V gene, CDR1 is SGHAT and CDR2 is FQNNGV. The CDR3 runs 14 residues. In nucleotides, the CDR3 is TGTGCCAGCAGCTTAGGGCTGCGGGACACTGAAGCTTTCTTT. The encoded protein is CASSLGLRDTEAFF.

The chain has TRBV9 and TRBJ1-5, with D unclear. Germline CDR1 is SGDLS and CDR2 is YYNGEE. The V end lost 0 bases, the J end lost 0 bases, and 10 bases lay between the germline ends. CDR3 size: 16 residues. The CDR3 DNA reads TGTGCCAGCAGCGTAGACGGACGGCATAGCAATCAGCCCCAGCATTTT. Residues: CASSVDGRHSNQPQHF.

V usage is TRBV7-9 and J usage is TRBJ1-1; D possibly corresponds to TRBD1 (5 bases). The CDR3 consists of 19 residues. CDR1 is SEHNR and CDR2 is FQNEAQ in the germline V gene (reference sequence). V was clipped by 4 bases and J by 3 bases, with 27 bases between them. The CDR3 region has the DNA TGTGCCAGCAGCTCGCAATACTTATTACCAGGGTGGCGTTACACTGAAGCTTTCTTT. It is translated as CASSSQYLLPGWRYTEAFF.

The V and J genes are TRBV6-1 and TRBJ2-3; D ambiguous. V lost 4 bases, J lost 4 bases, and 12 bases lay in between. The CDR3 covers 14 residues. CDR1 and CDR2 from the germline V gene are MNHNS and SASEGT. CDR3 bases: TGTGCCAGCAGTGGGCCACCCCGCGCAGATACGCAGTATTTT. Protein: CASSGPPRADTQYF.

The rearrangement uses TRBV4-1 and TRBJ2-5, with 8 bases matching TRBD2. Unmatched junction bases numbered 6, after V lost 4 bases and J lost 2 bases. Germline lookup yields CDR1 MGHRA and CDR2 YSYEKL. The CDR3 has 15 amino acids. CDR3 nucleotide sequence: TGCGCCAGCAGCCGGGGATTAGCGGGGCAAGAGACCCAGTACTTC. As protein: CASSRGLAGQETQYF.

The rearrangement links TRBV11-2 to TRBJ2-5; 9 bases are shared with TRBD2. V shed 7 bases, J shed 2 bases, and the junction held 11 bases outside the gene matches. The CDR3 consists of 16 residues. From germline, CDR1 is SGHAT and CDR2 FQNNGV. The CDR3 coding sequence is TGTGCCAGCACCCTGAGCGGGAGGCAACCACAAGAGACCCAGTACTTC. Protein product: CASTLSGRQPQETQYF.

The chain recombines TRBV7-2 with TRBJ2-7; 8 bases fit TRBD2. Germline V lookup: CDR1 SGHTA, CDR2 FQGNSA. The CDR3 has 14 residues. V shed 3 bases, J shed 6 bases, and the junction held 7 bases outside the gene matches. The CDR3 here is CASSFQGLASEQYF. For the CDR3, the DNA is TGTGCCAGCAGCTTCCAAGGACTAGCTTCCGAGCAGTACTTC.

The CDR3 sequence is CASSPQPGANVLTF. In nucleotides, the CDR3 is TGTGCCAGCAGCCCCCAGCCTGGGGCCAACGTCCTGACTTTC. The chain uses TRBV7-3 and TRBJ2-6; D ambiguous. Trimming pared 5 bases from V and 2 bases from J, leaving 7 bases between. In germline, CDR1 is SGHTA, CDR2 FQGTGA. This CDR3 has 14 amino acids.

The CDR3 reads CASSSMGSKETQYF. The CDR3 DNA follows: TGTGCCAGCAGCTCCATGGGGAGTAAAGAGACCCAGTACTTC. This chain connects TRBV7-2 to TRBJ2-5, with a weak D call TRBD2 (5 bases). From germline, CDR1 is SGHTA and CDR2 FQGNSA. Trimming took off 4 bases at V and 3 bases at J, with 12 bases between the two ends. The CDR3 runs 14 residues. The variable domain in full, completed from reference TRBV7-2 and TRBJ2-5, reads GAGVSQSPSNKVTEKGKDVELRCDPISGHTALYWYRQSLGQGLEFLIYFQGNSAPDKSGLPSDRFSAERTGGSVSTLTIQRTQQEDSAVYLCASSSMGSKETQYFGPGTRLLVL.

The chain carries TRBV4-2 and TRBJ2-3, with unresolved D. The CDR3 sequence is 14 residues long. V lost 4 bases and J 0 bases, leaving 8 bases between the germline ends. The germline gives CDR1 LGHNA, CDR2 YNFKEQ. CDR3 sequence: CASSLGTSTDTQYF. The CDR3 DNA reads TGTGCCAGCAGCCTGGGCACTAGCACAGATACGCAGTATTTT.